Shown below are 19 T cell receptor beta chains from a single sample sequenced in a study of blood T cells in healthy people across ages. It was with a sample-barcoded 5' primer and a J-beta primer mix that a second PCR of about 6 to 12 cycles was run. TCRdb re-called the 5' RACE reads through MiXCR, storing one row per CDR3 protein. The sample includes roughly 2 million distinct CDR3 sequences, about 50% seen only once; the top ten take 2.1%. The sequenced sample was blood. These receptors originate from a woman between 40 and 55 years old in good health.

The CDR3 is CSVLRSTEAFF. CDR3 in DNA: TGCAGTGTTTTAAGGAGCACTGAAGCTTTCTTT. The genes are TRBV20-1 and TRBJ1-1; D gene uncertain. CDR1 is DFQATT, CDR2 SNEGSKA, per germline (reference sequence). CDR3 length: 11 amino acids. V was pared by 7 bases and J by 4 bases, with 10 bases between.

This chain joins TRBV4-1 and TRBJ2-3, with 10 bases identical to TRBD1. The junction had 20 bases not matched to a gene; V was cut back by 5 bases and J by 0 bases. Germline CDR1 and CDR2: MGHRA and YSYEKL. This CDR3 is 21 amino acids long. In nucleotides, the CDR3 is TGCGCCAGCAGCGAAAGGAGTGGACAGGGGGTGCCTGTGACTAGCACAGATACGCAGTATTTT. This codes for CASSERSGQGVPVTSTDTQYF.

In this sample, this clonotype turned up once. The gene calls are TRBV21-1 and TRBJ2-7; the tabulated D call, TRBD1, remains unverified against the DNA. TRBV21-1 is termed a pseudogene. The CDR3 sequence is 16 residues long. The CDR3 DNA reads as TGTGCCAGCACATCCATTTGGACAGGGAGGTTGGACGAGCAGTACTTC. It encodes CASTSIWTGRLDEQYF.

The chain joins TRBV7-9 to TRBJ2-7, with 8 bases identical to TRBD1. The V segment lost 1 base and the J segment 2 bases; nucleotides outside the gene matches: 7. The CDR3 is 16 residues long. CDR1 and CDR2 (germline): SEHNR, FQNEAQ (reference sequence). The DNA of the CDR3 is TGTGCCAGCAGCTTAGAGTTCCGGGACAGGCCCTACGAGCAGTACTTC. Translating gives CASSLEFRDRPYEQYF.

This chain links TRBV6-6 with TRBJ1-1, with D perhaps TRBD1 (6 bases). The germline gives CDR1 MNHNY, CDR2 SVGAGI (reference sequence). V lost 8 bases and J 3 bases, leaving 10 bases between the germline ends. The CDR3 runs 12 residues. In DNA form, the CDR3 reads TGTGCCAGCGGAGAGGGGGACACTGAAGCTTTCTTT. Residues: CASGEGDTEAFF.

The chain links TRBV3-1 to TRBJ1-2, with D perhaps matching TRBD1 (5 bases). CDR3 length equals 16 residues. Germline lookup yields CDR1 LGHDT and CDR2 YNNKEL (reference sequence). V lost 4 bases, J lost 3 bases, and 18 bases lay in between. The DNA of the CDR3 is TGTGCCAGCAGCCCCTTTGTAGGGGAGGCCCACTATGGCTACACCTTC. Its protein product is CASSPFVGEAHYGYTF.

CDR3 coding DNA: TGTGCCAGCAGCTTCCCCGGCGCGGGGGGGCCCAATGAGCAGTTCTTC. Translating it yields CASSFPGAGGPNEQFF. This chain connects TRBV7-2 to TRBJ2-1; 9 bases line up with TRBD2. This CDR3 contains 16 residues. The germline gives CDR1 SGHTA, CDR2 FQGNSA. V lost 3 bases to trimming and J lost 6 bases; unmatched junction nucleotides: 9. Combining the CDR3 with reference TRBV7-2 and TRBJ2-1 gives the whole variable domain GAGVSQSPSNKVTEKGKDVELRCDPISGHTALYWYRQSLGQGLEFLIYFQGNSAPDKSGLPSDRFSAERTGGSVSTLTIQRTQQEDSAVYLCASSFPGAGGPNEQFFGPGTRLTVL.

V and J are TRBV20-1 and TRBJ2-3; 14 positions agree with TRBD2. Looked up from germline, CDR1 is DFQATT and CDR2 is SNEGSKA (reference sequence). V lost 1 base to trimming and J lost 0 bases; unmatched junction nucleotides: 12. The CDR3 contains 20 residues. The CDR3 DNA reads TGCAGTGCTAGAGCCTTCTACCGACTAGCGGGGGGGCCGAGCACAGATACGCAGTATTTT. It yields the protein CSARAFYRLAGGPSTDTQYF.

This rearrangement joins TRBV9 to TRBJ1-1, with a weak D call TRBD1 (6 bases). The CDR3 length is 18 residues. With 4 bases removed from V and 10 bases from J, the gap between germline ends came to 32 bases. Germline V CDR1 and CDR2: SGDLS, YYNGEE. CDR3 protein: CASSTLKGGGTLTERAFF. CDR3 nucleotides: TGTGCCAGCAGCACATTAAAGGGGGGGGGCACACTAACTGAGCGAGCTTTCTTT.

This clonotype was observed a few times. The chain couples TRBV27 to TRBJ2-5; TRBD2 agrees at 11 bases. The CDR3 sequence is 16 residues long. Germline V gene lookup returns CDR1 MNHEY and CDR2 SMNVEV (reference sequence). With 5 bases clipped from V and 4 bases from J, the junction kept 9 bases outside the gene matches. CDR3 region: CASSSELAGVGETQYF. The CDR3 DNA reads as TGTGCCAGCAGTAGTGAACTAGCGGGGGTCGGAGAGACCCAGTACTTC.

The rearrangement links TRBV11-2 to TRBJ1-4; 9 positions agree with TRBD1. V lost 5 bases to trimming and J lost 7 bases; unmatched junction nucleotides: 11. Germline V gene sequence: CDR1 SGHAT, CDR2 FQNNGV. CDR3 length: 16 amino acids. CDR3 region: CASSTGTGGEGEKLFF. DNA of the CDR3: TGTGCCAGCAGCACCGGAACAGGGGGCGAGGGTGAAAAACTGTTTTTT.

CDR3 nucleotide sequence: TGTGCCAGCAGCTACAACGGACTCGGTGCGAGAGGGGATACGCAGTATTTT. Its translation is CASSYNGLGARGDTQYF. The V call is TRBV3-1, the J call TRBJ2-3; D is perhaps TRBD2 (5 bases). The CDR3 is made up of 17 amino acids. Trimming shortened V by 5 bases and J by 6 bases, and 24 bases separated the two germline ends. CDR1 is LGHDT, CDR2 YNNKEL, per germline (reference sequence).

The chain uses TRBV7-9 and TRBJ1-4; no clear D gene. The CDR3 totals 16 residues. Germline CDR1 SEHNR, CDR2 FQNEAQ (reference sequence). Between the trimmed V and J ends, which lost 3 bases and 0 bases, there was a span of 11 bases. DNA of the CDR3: TGTGCCAGCAGCTTTGGCAGCCCATCAACTAATGAAAAACTGTTTTTT. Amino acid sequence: CASSFGSPSTNEKLFF.

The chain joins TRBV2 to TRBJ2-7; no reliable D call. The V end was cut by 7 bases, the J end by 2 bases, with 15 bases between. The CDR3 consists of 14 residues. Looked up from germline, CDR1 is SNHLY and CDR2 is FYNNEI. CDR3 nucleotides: TGTGCCAGCAAAGAGACCCCCCAGGCCTACGAGCAGTACTTC. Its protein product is CASKETPQAYEQYF. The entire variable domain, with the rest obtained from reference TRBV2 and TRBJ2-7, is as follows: EPEVTQTPSHQVTQMGQEVILRCVPISNHLYFYWYRQILGQKVEFLVSFYNNEISEKSEIFDDQFSVERPDGSNFTLKIRSTKLEDSAMYFCASKETPQAYEQYFGPGTRLTVT.

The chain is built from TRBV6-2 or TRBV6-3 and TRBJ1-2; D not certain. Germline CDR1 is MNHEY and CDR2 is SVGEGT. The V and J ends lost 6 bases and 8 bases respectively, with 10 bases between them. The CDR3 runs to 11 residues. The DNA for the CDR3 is TGTGCCAGCAGACACGATGGCGGCTACACCTTC. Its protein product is CASRHDGGYTF.

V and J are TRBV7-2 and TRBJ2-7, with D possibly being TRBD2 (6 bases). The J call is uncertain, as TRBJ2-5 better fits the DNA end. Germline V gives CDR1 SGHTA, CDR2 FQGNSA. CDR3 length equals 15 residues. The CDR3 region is CASSHYTGTRETQYF. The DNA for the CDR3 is TGTGCCAGCAGCCACTACACCGGGACTCGAGAGACCCAGTACTTC.

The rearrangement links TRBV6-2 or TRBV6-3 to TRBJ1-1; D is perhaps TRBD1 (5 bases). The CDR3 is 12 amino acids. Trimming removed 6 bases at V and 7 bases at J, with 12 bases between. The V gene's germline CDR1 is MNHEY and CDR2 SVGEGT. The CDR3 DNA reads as TGTGCCAGCAGCTCCGGGACGTATGAAGCTTTCTTT. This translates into CASSSGTYEAFF.

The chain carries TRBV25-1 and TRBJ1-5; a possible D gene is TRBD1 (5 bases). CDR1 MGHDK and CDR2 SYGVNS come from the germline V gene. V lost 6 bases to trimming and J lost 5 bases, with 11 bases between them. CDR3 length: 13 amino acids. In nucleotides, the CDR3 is TGTGCCAGCAGCGGGGCGATGGATCAGCCCCAGCATTTT. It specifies CASSGAMDQPQHF. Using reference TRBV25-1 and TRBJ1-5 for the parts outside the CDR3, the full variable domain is EADIYQTPRYLVIGTGKKITLECSQTMGHDKMYWYQQDPGMELHLIHYSYGVNSTEKGDLSSESTVSRIRTEHFPLTLESARPSHTSQYLCASSGAMDQPQHFGDGTRLSIL.

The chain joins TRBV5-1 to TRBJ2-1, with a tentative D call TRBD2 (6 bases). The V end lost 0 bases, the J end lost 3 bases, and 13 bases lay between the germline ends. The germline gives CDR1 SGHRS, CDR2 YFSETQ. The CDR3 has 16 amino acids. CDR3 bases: TGCGCCAGCAGCTTGGGAGGCGGGGTCGTCTACAATGAGCAGTTCTTC. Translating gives CASSLGGGVVYNEQFF.